Listed below are T cell receptor beta chains from one sample, sequenced in a study of T cells after yellow fever vaccination. TCRdb itself ran the 5' RACE reads through MiXCR, one entry per CDR3 protein. This sample has hundreds of thousands of distinct CDR3 sequences; roughly a sixth occur once, and the top ten carry 17%. This specimen consisted of PBMCs, obtained 5 days after the first yellow fever vaccination. Every receptor here comes from a man in his late teens or twenties who received the YFV17D yellow fever vaccine. Both conserved end residues are part of each CDR3. A D gene is named only where the DNA matches it firmly. Clone size appears in some rows only: once, few, many, or a class for an expanded clone.

.	TRBV7-2	TRBJ1-3	.	CASSFDRFFSGNTIYF	TGTGCCAGCAGCTTCGACAGGTTCTTCTCTGGAAACACCATATATTTT
few	TRBV20-1	TRBJ2-1	.	CSARARETSTTEQFF	TGCAGTGCTAGAGCCCGGGAGACCTCTACGACCGAGCAGTTCTTC
.	TRBV7-9	TRBJ1-1	.	CASSLMEGWTEAFF	TGTGCCAGCAGCTTGATGGAGGGTTGGACTGAAGCTTTCTTT
.	TRBV4-1	TRBJ1-6	.	CASSLELGSGSPLHF	TGCGCCAGCAGCCTTGAACTAGGGAGTGGTTCACCCCTCCACTTT
.	TRBV6-2/TRBV6-3	TRBJ2-5	.	CASSHLGSTETQYF	TGTGCCAGCAGTCACCTCGGTTCGACGGAGACCCAGTACTTC
.	TRBV27	TRBJ1-1	TRBD1	CASSLLPGQGNTEAFF	TGTGCCAGCAGTTTATTACCGGGACAGGGGAACACTGAAGCTTTCTTT
few	TRBV7-3	TRBJ1-1	.	CASSPRGTHTEAFF	TGTGCCAGCAGCCCAAGGGGTACTCACACTGAAGCTTTCTTT
few	TRBV6-2/TRBV6-3	TRBJ2-1	TRBD2	CASSYAGVSGGDNEQFF	TGTGCCAGCAGTTACGCAGGGGTGAGCGGGGGGGACAATGAGCAGTTCTTC
.	TRBV7-2	TRBJ2-7	.	CASTAQGGPVKQYF	TGTGCCAGCACCGCTCAGGGGGGGCCAGTGAAGCAGTACTTC
.	TRBV23-1	TRBJ1-3	.	CASIRPTPSGNTIYF	TGCGCCAGCATCCGACCCACACCCTCTGGAAACACCATATATTTT
.	TRBV18	TRBJ2-1	.	CASSPAGPGEQFF	TGTGCCAGCTCACCCGCGGGGCCCGGGGAGCAGTTCTTC
once	TRBV4-2	TRBJ2-5	TRBD2	CASSQLWYPSGGSETQYF	TGTGCCAGCAGCCAATTATGGTATCCGAGCGGGGGGTCAGAGACCCAGTACTTC
.	TRBV7-9	TRBJ2-7	TRBD1	CASRLGTGNTYEQYF	TGTGCCAGCAGATTGGGGACAGGGAACACCTACGAGCAGTACTTC